This T cell receptor beta chain was recorded in a study of cytomegalovirus exposure and HLA in healthy donors. Study-level background: The 550 to 800 first-cohort repertoires and the approximately 130 validation repertoires shared the same platform, a later analysis reported.

Assay: immunoSEQ multiplex PCR; the TCRdb copy retains only in-frame clones and omits some. The top ten clones hold around 3.3% of a sample with about 260,000 clones, around 90% of them seen once. The CDR3 covers 13 residues. V was pared by 5 bases and J by 4 bases, with 11 bases between. Germline lookup yields CDR1 SEHNR and CDR2 FQNEAQ (reference sequence). The validation cohort, a group of 120 or so subjects, included the donors and was separate from the approximately 680-subject first cohort. The sequence came from a woman in her 30s in good health and CMV-seronegative. The rearrangement links TRBV7-9 to TRBJ2-5, with D possibly TRBD1 on 7 matching bases. The sequencing sample was made of PBMCs. Here the CDR3 reads CASSPQGGETQYF. In DNA form, the CDR3 reads TGTGCCAGCAGCCCCCAGGGGGGAGAGACCCAGTACTTC.